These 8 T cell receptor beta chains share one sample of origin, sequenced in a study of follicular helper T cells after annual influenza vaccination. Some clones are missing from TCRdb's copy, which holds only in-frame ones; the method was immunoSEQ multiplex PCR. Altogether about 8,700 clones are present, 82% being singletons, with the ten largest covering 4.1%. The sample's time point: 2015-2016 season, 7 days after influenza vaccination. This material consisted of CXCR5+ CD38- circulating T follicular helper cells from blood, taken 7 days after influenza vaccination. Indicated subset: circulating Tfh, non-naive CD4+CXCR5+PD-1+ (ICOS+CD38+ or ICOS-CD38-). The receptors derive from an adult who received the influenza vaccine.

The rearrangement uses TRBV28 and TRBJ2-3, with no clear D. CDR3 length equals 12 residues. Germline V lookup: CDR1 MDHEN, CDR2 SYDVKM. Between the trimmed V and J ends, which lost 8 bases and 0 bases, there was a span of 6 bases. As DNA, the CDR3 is TGTGCCAGCCGGTCTAGCACAGATACGCAGTATTTT. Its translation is CASRSSTDTQYF.

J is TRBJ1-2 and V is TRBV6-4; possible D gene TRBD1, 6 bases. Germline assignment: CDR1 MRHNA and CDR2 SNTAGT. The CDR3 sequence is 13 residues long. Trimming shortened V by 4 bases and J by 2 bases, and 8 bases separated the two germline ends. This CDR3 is CASSAGHNYGYTF. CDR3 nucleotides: TGTGCCAGCAGTGCGGGACACAACTATGGCTACACCTTC.

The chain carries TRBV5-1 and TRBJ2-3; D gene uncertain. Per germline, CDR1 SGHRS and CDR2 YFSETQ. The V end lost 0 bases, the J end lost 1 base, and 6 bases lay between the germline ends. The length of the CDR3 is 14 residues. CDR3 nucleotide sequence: TGCGCCAGCAGCTTGGAGACGGGCACAGATACGCAGTATTTT. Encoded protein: CASSLETGTDTQYF.

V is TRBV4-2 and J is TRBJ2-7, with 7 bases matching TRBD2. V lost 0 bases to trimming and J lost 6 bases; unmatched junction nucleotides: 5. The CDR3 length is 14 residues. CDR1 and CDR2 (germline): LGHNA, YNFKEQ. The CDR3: CASSQDGGEGEQYF. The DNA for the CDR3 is TGTGCCAGCAGCCAAGATGGAGGGGAGGGCGAGCAGTACTTC.

CDR3 region: CASSGGGGRNQPQHF. CDR3 DNA sequence: TGTGCCAGCAGCGGGGGGGGTGGACGCAATCAGCCCCAGCATTTT. The chain combines TRBV2 with TRBJ1-5; D may be TRBD1 (5 bases). V dropped 6 bases and J dropped 2 bases, with 14 bases sitting between them. The germline gives CDR1 SNHLY, CDR2 FYNNEI. CDR3 size: 15 residues.

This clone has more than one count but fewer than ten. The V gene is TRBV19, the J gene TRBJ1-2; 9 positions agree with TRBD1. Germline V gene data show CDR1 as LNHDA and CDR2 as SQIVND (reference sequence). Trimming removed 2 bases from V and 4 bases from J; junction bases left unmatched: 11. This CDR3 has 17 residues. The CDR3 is CASSILGATGGGYGYTF. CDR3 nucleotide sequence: TGTGCCAGTAGTATATTAGGCGCGACAGGGGGAGGCTATGGCTACACCTTC.

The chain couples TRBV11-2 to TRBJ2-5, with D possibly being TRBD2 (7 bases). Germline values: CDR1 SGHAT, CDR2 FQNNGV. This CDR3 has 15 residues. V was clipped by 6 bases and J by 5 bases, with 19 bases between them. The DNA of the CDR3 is TGTGCCAGCAGTTTCTGGGGGGGGGCCCGGGAGACCCAGTACTTC. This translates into CASSFWGGARETQYF.

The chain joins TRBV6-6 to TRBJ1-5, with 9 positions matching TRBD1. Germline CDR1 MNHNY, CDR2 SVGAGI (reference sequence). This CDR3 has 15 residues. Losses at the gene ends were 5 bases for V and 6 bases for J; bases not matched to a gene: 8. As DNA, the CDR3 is TGTGCCAGCAGTCCAACCAACAGGGGGCTTCAGCCCCAGCATTTT. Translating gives CASSPTNRGLQPQHF.